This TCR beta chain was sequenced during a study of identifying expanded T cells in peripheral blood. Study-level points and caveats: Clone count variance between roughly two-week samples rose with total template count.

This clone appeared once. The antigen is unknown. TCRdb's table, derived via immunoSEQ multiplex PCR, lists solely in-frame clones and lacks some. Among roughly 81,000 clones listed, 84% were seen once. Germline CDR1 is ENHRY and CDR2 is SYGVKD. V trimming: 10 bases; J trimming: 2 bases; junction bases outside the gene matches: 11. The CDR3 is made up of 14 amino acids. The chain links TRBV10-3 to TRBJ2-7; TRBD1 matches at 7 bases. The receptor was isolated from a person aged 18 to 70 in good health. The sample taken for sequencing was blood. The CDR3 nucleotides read TGTGCCACCGCAACAGGGGCGTCGACCTACGAGCAGTACTTC. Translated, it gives CATATGASTYEQYF.